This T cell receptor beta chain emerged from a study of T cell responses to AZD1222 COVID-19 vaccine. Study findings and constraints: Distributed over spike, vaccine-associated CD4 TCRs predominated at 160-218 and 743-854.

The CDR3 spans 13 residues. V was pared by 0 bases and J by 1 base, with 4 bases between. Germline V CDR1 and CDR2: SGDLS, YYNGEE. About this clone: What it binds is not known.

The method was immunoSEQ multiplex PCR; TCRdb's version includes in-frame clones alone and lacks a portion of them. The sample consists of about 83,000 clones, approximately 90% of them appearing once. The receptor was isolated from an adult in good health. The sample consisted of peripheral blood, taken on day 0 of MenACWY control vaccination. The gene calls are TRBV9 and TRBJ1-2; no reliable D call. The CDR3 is CASSVDGNYGYTF. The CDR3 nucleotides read TGTGCCAGCAGCGTAGATGGTAACTATGGCTACACCTTC.